What follows are 11 T cell receptor beta chains derived from one specimen sequenced in a study of T cells after yellow fever vaccination. TCRdb reanalysed the 5' RACE reads using MiXCR and keeps one entry per CDR3 protein. This table holds 200,000 to 300,000 distinct CDR3 sequences, 10% to 15% found once. Sequenced here: CD4+ T cells sorted from PBMCs, sampled 45 days after the yellow fever booster vaccination. Receptor source: a young man who received the YFV17D yellow fever vaccine.

The rearrangement uses TRBV29-1 and TRBJ2-2; 10 bases agree with TRBD2. V lost 6 bases to trimming and J lost 5 bases; unmatched junction nucleotides: 6. Germline V CDR1 and CDR2: SQVTM, ANQGSEA. This CDR3 contains 14 residues. The CDR3 loop reads CSVPSGSRTGELFF. The CDR3 nucleotides are TGCAGCGTGCCTAGCGGGAGTCGGACCGGGGAGCTGTTTTTT.

This clonotype has ten or more counts. This sequence joins TRBV6-5 and TRBJ1-4, with D unclear. Trimming cost V 4 bases and J 5 bases, with 11 bases left between them. Germline CDR1 is MNHEY and CDR2 is SVGAGI. This CDR3 is 14 amino acids long. In DNA, the CDR3 is TGTGCCAGCAGTTTTTCAGGACTGAATGAAAAACTGTTTTTT. It is translated as CASSFSGLNEKLFF.

The chain has TRBV7-3 and TRBJ2-3, with 10 bases identical to TRBD1. The trim removed 5 bases at V and 4 bases at J, leaving 3 bases unmatched. The germline CDR1 and CDR2 sequences are SGHTA and FQGTGA. The CDR3 extends over 14 amino acids. The CDR3 DNA is TGTGCCAGCAGCAAGACAGGGGGCGCAGATACGCAGTATTTT. Residues: CASSKTGGADTQYF.

As for this clonotype: The junction departs from germline at one end; a sequencing error may be responsible. J is TRBJ2-7 and V is TRBV7-2; D call uncertain. This CDR3 spans 13 amino acids. The V gene's germline CDR1 is SGHTA and CDR2 FQGNSA. This chain's CDR3 is CASCLSRSYEQYF. The CDR3 nucleotides are TGTGCCAGCTGCTTATCCCGGAGTTACGAGCAGTACTTC.

The V gene is TRBV6-5, the J gene TRBJ1-2, with D tentatively TRBD1 (5 bases). The V gene lost 0 bases and the J gene lost 6 bases, with 20 bases spanning the gap. CDR3 length: 17 residues. CDR1 and CDR2 from the germline V gene are MNHEY and SVGAGI. CDR3: CASSYSIGRRAGDGYTF. CDR3 sequence (DNA): TGTGCCAGCAGTTACTCGATTGGACGCAGGGCCGGCGATGGCTACACCTTC.

This clonotype was seen more than once but under ten times. The chain couples TRBV2 to TRBJ2-5; D is unclear. Germline V gene lookup returns CDR1 SNHLY and CDR2 FYNNEI. The V and J ends lost 7 bases and 5 bases respectively, with 11 bases between them. The CDR3 contains 12 residues. The CDR3 reads CASNGGWETQYF. The CDR3 region has the DNA TGTGCCAGCAACGGCGGATGGGAGACCCAGTACTTC.

This rearrangement joins TRBV20-1 to TRBJ2-3, with D unresolved. Germline loops: CDR1 DFQATT, CDR2 SNEGSKA (reference sequence). This CDR3 spans 11 amino acids. V was cut by 3 bases and J by 6 bases, with 7 bases left in between. CDR3: CSARGLDTQYF. CDR3 DNA sequence: TGCAGTGCTAGGGGTTTGGATACGCAGTATTTT.

The chain links TRBV6-2 or TRBV6-3 to TRBJ1-5, with TRBD1 matching over 7 bases. Per the germline V gene, CDR1 is MNHEY and CDR2 is SVGEGT. The V gene end was trimmed by 5 bases and the J gene end by 9 bases; junction bases not matched to a gene: 10. The length of the CDR3 is 14 residues. The CDR3 region has the DNA TGTGCCAGCAGTAACGGACAGGAATGGACGCCCCAGCATTTT. Translated: CASSNGQEWTPQHF.

This clonotype was detected a few times. V is TRBV5-6 and J is TRBJ2-7; maybe TRBD2 (5 bases). This CDR3 contains 16 residues. V was trimmed by 2 bases and J by 3 bases, leaving 18 bases between them. From germline, CDR1 is SGHDT and CDR2 YYEEEE. CDR3 sequence (DNA): TGTGCCAGCAGCTTCGGCAGGCCCAGTGGAGGCTACGAGCAGTACTTC. This gives the protein CASSFGRPSGGYEQYF.

This clonotype was seen a handful of times. V and J are TRBV2 and TRBJ1-5, with D possibly being TRBD1 (5 bases). This CDR3 has 13 residues. From germline, CDR1 is SNHLY and CDR2 FYNNEI. Between the trimmed V and J ends, which lost 5 bases and 5 bases, there was a span of 10 bases. The DNA for the CDR3 is TGTGCCAGCAGTCGACAGAAGGATCAGCCCCAGCATTTT. Its protein product is CASSRQKDQPQHF. The full variable domain, its missing parts supplied by reference TRBV2 and TRBJ1-5, is EPEVTQTPSHQVTQMGQEVILRCVPISNHLYFYWYRQILGQKVEFLVSFYNNEISEKSEIFDDQFSVERPDGSNFTLKIRSTKLEDSAMYFCASSRQKDQPQHFGDGTRLSIL.

Here the CDR3 reads CASSLTSGRLRETQYF. For the CDR3, the DNA is TGTGCCAGCAGTCTGACTAGCGGGAGGCTCAGGGAGACCCAGTACTTC. This chain uses TRBV27 with TRBJ2-5; 13 nucleotides align to TRBD2. Germline-derived CDR1 and CDR2 are MNHEY and SMNVEV (reference sequence). The CDR3 runs to 16 residues. After removal of 5 bases from V and 5 bases from J, the junction contained 8 bases not matched to a gene.